The rows below give T cell receptor beta chains drawn from one sample of a study of OX40 agonist ivuxolimab in advanced cancers. This table comes from immunoSEQ multiplex PCR, and its TCRdb copy is limited to in-frame clones, with some not included. The sample shows approximately 58,000 clones, approximately 83% of them seen only once. The material sequenced was CD4+ or CD8+ T cells sorted from blood, taken in a trial of the OX40 agonist ivuxolimab. These receptors were obtained from an adult with an advanced solid tumor such as melanoma, head and neck, liver or kidney cancer. Both conserved end residues are part of each CDR3. The D gene is left open where the match is weak.

D gene	J gene	V gene	CDR3 DNA	CDR3 protein
NA	TRBJ1-1	TRBV6-6	TGTGCCAGCAGTCCGGACACCCTGGGCACTGAAGCTTTCTTT	CASSPDTLGTEAFF
NA	TRBJ1-1	TRBV19	TGTGCCAGTAGGGCACCGACCCGAGTGGGCACTGAAGCTTTCTTT	CASRAPTRVGTEAFF
NA	TRBJ1-5	TRBV2	TGTGCCAGCAGGCCCAGCCGGGACGGGCCCCAGCATTTT	CASRPSRDGPQHF
TRBD1	TRBJ2-7	TRBV13	TGTGCCAGCAGTGCCGGGACAGGGGGGTACGAGCAGTACTTC	CASSAGTGGYEQYF
TRBD1	TRBJ1-2	TRBV6-1	TGTGCCATTTCCAGGACAGGGGAGATCGGAGGCTACACCTTC	CAISRTGEIGGYTF
NA	TRBJ2-6	TRBV19	TGTGCCAGTAGTATAGAGCCCTCTGGGGCCAACGTCCTGACTTTC	CASSIEPSGANVLTF
NA	TRBJ1-1	TRBV7-9	TGTGCCAGCAGCCCCGGTTACACTGAAGCTTTCTTT	CASSPGYTEAFF
NA	TRBJ2-2	TRBV2	TGTGCCAGCAGGCGGGGCGCGGCCCACACCGGGGAGCTGTTTTTT	CASRRGAAHTGELFF
NA	TRBJ2-7	TRBV11-3	TGTGCCAGCGGGTCCGAGAAGTACGAGCAGTACTTC	CASGSEKYEQYF
NA	TRBJ1-1	TRBV27	TGTGCCAGCAGTTTGCACGCAGGAAGTGAAGCTTTCTTT	CASSLHAGSEAFF
NA	TRBJ1-6	TRBV27	TGTGCCAGCAGTTTATACCCCCAGGGATCACCCCTCCACTTT	CASSLYPQGSPLHF
NA	TRBJ2-5	TRBV7-2	TGTGCCAGCAGCCCTCAGGCGTACCAAGAGACCCAGTACTTC	CASSPQAYQETQYF
TRBD2	TRBJ2-6	TRBV5-4	TGTGCCAGCAGTTCGATTCAGGGTAGCGGGGCCTCTGGGGCCAACGTCCTGACTTTC	CASSSIQGSGASGANVLTF
NA	TRBJ1-1	TRBV7-8	TGTGCCAGCAGCCTTGGGGTGGTCGCTGAAGCTTTCTTT	CASSLGVVAEAFF
NA	TRBJ2-7	TRBV6-5	TGTGCCAGCAGGGGGAGCTCCTACGAGCAGTACTTC	CASRGSSYEQYF
NA	TRBJ2-2	TRBV18	TGTGCCAGCTCACCACTCACCGGGGAGCTGTTTTTT	CASSPLTGELFF
NA	TRBJ2-2	TRBV6-1	TGTGCCAGCATTATCGGGGGAACGAACACCGGGGAGCTGTTTTTT	CASIIGGTNTGELFF
NA	TRBJ2-6	TRBV12-1	TGTGCCAGCAGCTTTACCGCGGGACAGTATCCCTCTGGGGCCAACGTCCTGACTTTC	CASSFTAGQYPSGANVLTF
NA	TRBJ2-2	TRBV7-6	TGTGCCAGCAGGAAGGATAACACCGGGGAGCTGTTTTTT	CASRKDNTGELFF
NA	TRBJ1-5	TRBV10-3	TGTGCCATCAGTTTACAGGGAGGCCAGCCCCAGCATTTT	CAISLQGGQPQHF